This TCR beta chain is drawn from a study of spatial heterogeneity in lung cancer. Study background: Beta-chain sequences consistently outnumbered alpha-chain sequences in detection. General study results and limits: Circulating ubiquitous expanded tumor TCRs were observed more frequently at resection than at follow-up.

This clonotype occurred a few times. The antigen remains undetermined. V lost 7 bases and J lost 6, with 13 bases in between. The germline CDR1 and CDR2 sequences are MNHNY and SVGAGI (reference sequence). This CDR3 contains 12 residues. TCRdb re-analysed the 5' RACE reads in MiXCR, keeping a single row per CDR3 protein. The data hold about 36,000 distinct CDR3 sequences, with around 5% observed a single time. Time point here: sample taken at primary tumor resection. No cells were sorted before sequencing. The whole RNA sequenced was extracted from tumor, nontumor lung or frozen PBMC. Donation came from roughly 72 patients with untreated early-stage non-small cell lung cancer.

This sample comprised PBMCs, obtained at surgery. The sequence was obtained from a female donor with early-stage non-small cell lung cancer. V usage is TRBV6-6 and J usage is TRBJ2-7, with D tentatively TRBD1 or TRBD2 (5 bases each). The CDR3 reads CASNAPGSEQYF. CDR3 sequence (DNA): TGTGCCAGCAACGCCCCAGGGAGCGAGCAGTACTTC.